The subject of this entry is one T cell receptor (beta chain). Per the germline V gene, CDR1 is SGHTS and CDR2 is YDEGEE. CDR3 length equals 12 residues. V was pared by 4 bases and J by 11 bases, with 15 bases between. These data originate in a study of T cells in localized non-small cell lung cancer. Here immunoSEQ multiplex PCR was the method, and the copy in TCRdb shows in-frame clones only, minus some. The top ten hold around 20% of the sample, which has 45,000 to 65,000 clones, roughly 90% seen once. The sequences come from peripheral blood, collected before any cancer treatment. The V and J genes are TRBV5-8 and TRBJ1-1, with D perhaps matching TRBD1 (5 bases). The TCR comes from a man between 40 and 75 years old with stage I squamous cell lung carcinoma. The CDR3 sequence is CASSPGGSRAFF. The CDR3 nucleotides read TGTGCCAGCAGCCCGGGGGGGAGTAGGGCTTTCTTT.